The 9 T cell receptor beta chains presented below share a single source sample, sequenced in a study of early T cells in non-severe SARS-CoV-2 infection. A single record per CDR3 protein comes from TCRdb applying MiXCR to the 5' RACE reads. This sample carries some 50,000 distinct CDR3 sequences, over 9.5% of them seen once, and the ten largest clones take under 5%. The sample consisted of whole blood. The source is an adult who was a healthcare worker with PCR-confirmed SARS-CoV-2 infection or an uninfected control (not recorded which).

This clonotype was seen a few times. CDR3 sequence reads: CSAYGTSTYNEQFF. CDR3 bases: TGCAGTGCTTACGGGACTAGTACCTACAATGAGCAGTTCTTC. The chain couples TRBV20-1 to TRBJ2-1; 8 positions match TRBD2. This CDR3 is 14 amino acids long. The germline V gene encodes CDR1 DFQATT and CDR2 SNEGSKA (reference sequence). After removal of 5 bases from V and 2 bases from J, the junction contained 5 bases not matched to a gene.

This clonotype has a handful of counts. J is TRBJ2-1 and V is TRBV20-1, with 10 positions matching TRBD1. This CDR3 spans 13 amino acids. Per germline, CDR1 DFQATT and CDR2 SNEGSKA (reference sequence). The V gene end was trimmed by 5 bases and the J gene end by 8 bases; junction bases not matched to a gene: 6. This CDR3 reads CSAPRQGAHEQFF. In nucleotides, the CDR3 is TGCAGTGCTCCCCGACAGGGGGCGCATGAGCAGTTCTTC.

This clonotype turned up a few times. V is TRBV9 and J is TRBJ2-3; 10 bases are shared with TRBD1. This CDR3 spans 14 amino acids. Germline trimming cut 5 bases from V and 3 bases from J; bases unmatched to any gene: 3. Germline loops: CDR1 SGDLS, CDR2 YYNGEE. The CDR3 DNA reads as TGTGCCAGCAGGCCGGGACAGGGGACAGATACGCAGTATTTT. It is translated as CASRPGQGTDTQYF.

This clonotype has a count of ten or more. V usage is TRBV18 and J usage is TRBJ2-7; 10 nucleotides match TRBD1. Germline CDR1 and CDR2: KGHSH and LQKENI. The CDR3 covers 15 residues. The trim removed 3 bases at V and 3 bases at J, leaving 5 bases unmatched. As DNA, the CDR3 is TGTGCCAGCTCACCCCCCGGGACAGGGGTCTACGAGCAGTACTTC. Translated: CASSPPGTGVYEQYF. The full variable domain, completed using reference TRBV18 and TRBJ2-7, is NAGVMQNPRHLVRRRGQEARLRCSPMKGHSHVYWYRQLPEEGLKFMVYLQKENIIDESGMPKERFSAEFPKEGPSILRIQQVVRGDSAAYFCASSPPGTGVYEQYFGPGTRLTVT.

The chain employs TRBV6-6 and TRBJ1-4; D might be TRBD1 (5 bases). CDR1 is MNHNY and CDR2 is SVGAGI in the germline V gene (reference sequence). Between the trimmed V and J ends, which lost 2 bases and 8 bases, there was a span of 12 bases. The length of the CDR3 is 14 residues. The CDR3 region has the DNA TGTGCCAGCAGTTACGGTCAGGGAGGGGAAAAACTGTTTTTT. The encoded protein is CASSYGQGGEKLFF.

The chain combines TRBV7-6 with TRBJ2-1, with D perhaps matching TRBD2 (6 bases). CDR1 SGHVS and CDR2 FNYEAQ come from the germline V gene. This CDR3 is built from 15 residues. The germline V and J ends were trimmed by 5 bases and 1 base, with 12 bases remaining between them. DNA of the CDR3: TGTGCCAGCAGCCATGGGGGGTGGTCCTACAATGAGCAGTTCTTC. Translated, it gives CASSHGGWSYNEQFF.

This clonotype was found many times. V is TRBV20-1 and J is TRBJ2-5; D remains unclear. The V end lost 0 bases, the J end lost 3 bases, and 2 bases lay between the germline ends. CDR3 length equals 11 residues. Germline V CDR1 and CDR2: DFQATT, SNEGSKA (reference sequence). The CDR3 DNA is TGCAGTGCTAGAGATAAAGAGACCCAGTACTTC. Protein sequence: CSARDKETQYF.

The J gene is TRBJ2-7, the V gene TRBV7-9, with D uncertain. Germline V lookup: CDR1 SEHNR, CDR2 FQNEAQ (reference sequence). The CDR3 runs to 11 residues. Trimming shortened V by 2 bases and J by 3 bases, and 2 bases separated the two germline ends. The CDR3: CASSLIYEQYF. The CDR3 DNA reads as TGTGCCAGCAGCTTAATCTACGAGCAGTACTTC.

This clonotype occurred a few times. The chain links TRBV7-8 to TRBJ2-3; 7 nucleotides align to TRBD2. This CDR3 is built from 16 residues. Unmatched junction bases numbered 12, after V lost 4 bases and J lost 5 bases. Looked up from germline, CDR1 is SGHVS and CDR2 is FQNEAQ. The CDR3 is CASSSLMGGFKDTQYF. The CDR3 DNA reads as TGTGCCAGCAGCTCCCTAATGGGGGGGTTCAAAGATACGCAGTATTTT.